Included here is one T cell receptor (beta chain) sequence, with context. Its antigen is unknown. One base away there is no much larger clone; base qualities are not given. The sample is drawn from a study of cytomegalovirus exposure and HLA in healthy donors (dated by TCRdb to about 2017). General notes on the study: In an earlier analysis of several hundred of the donors, under 300 Gb of sequence data and 90 million to 130 million unique TCR beta sequences from roughly 180 million T cells were reported. An early release covering roughly 600 HLA-typed donors comprised roughly 300 gigabases of sequencing data and approximately 80 million unique TCR sequences. Of the roughly 420 genotyped donors, 65% to 90% were placed in the genetic ancestry cluster associated with self-reported Caucasian donors. The study aimed to test whether cataloging public T cell receptors could reveal signatures of past pathogen exposure. Using immunosequencing, the study profiled T cell repertoires from 500 to 800 subjects and related those repertoires to cytomegalovirus serostatus. In addition to the first cohort of hundreds of subjects, a separate validation cohort of under 150 different subjects was used. To predict cytomegalovirus infection status, the study brought together high-throughput TCR immunosequencing, statistical association of individual TCRs with disease status, and machine learning. A later analysis re-examined previously published TCR beta repertoires from about 700 donors and added high-resolution HLA genotyping to investigate patterns of TCR occurrence. Rather than using new phenotypic data, the later analysis identified candidate immune exposures from TCR beta sequences and from how often those sequences occurred across donors. An earlier analysis of roughly 580 of the donors used high-throughput TCR beta sequencing to judge whether each TCR beta V gene segment behaved as functional or pseudogenic. Donor age, sex, ethnicity and CMV serostatus were compiled together with the repertoire data. In a later genetic analysis, genome-wide SNP genotypes for about 60% of the 666 donors were used, and that subset was treated as a discovery cohort. Every discovery cohort repertoire had been produced on one sequencing platform. Both class I and class II loci were covered by HLA typing, at four-digit resolution. Typing coverage differed by locus: A, B, C, DRB1 and DQB1 were typed in about 620-630 donors, DQA1 in about 510, DPA1 in 600 to 610, and DPB1 in roughly 450. Because of strong linkage in the cohort, roughly five DR-DQ haplotypes were treated as single units for association and clustering. On average, approximately 250,000 unique TCR beta nucleotide sequences were sequenced per donor among about 400 genotyped donors of the cohort, with roughly 20% of those sequences being non-productive. What the work shows at the level of the full study, not this receptor alone: A group of highly shared sequence variants was considered likely to be a technical artifact of the sequencing pipeline. An earlier analysis of approximately 530 of the donors showed that most TCR beta V segments appeared in productive rearrangements either about 87% or about 30% of the time, which broadly matched IMGT annotations. An association between a missense DCLRE1C variant and V-gene and J-gene trimming of TCR beta chains was found in a later genetic analysis and replicated in an independent cohort. Because some donors lacked HLA typing at each locus, the association tests relied only on the typed subset. In a later analysis, several top co-occurrence clusters were reported to appear linked to parvovirus B19, influenza, CMV and Epstein-Barr virus. Some IMGT-functional V segments, including TRBV6-2 and TRBV6-3, could not be told apart with the 87-base-pair reads, so those segments were excluded. Compared with equally common non-associated chains, HLA-associated TCR beta chains in a later analysis were more clonally expanded and had lower generation probabilities. The earlier analysis of about 600 of the donors excluded some 15 rarely observed V segments, including chromosome 9 orphons, because counts were too low. A few of the identified cytomegalovirus-associated TCR beta chains were confirmed in vitro to be specific for cytomegalovirus antigens. The study gave a list of 150 to 200 TCR beta chains associated with cytomegalovirus. Compared with the approximately 710-donor mean, donors in an Asian-associated ancestry cluster had fewer N-insertions in productive TCRs, according to a later genetic analysis. Linkage disequilibrium might explain the correlated functional status among segregating V segments, but an unknown experimental factor could not be ruled out. Most TCR sequences were observed very rarely across donors, whereas some public TCRs were present in many individuals. Immune exposure information for the cohort was limited to CMV serostatus. When HLA alleles, especially DR and DQ, strongly co-occurred, attributing TCR associations to individual alleles was difficult. At a false discovery rate of 0.05, a later analysis linked roughly 17,000 TCR beta sequences to specific HLA alleles. A later analysis found that TCR association rates varied across HLA loci, with DRB1 alleles showing the most associated TCRs and HLA-C alleles the fewest. A later analysis found that most CMV-associated TCR beta chains appeared HLA-restricted, with HLA associations seemingly driven largely by CMV exposure. The presence/absence analyses assumed that sequencing depth was roughly uniform across donors, and that assumption may not be true. A further reported finding was that TCR beta sequences accurately predicted the HLA-A and HLA-B alleles for most subjects in the first cohort. Cytomegalovirus status was reported to be diagnosed by the classifier with high specificity and sensitivity in both the original and validation cohorts. It was suggested by the authors that the approach could potentially be generalized to other disease states and immunological phenotypes. The cohort was sequenced for TCR beta chains only, and without alpha or paired-chain data the features that could be detected were limited.

The cohort consisted of 666 healthy bone marrow donors. At the time of sampling, every cohort member was nominally healthy, though immune exposures that went unrecorded were likely present. The donor tested CMV seropositive, placing the donor among the roughly 270 seropositive members of the cohort. Each donor provided a peripheral blood sample, and peripheral blood mononuclear cells were used for TCR beta sequencing. The Qiagen DNeasy Blood Extraction Kit was used to extract genomic DNA from the blood cell samples. CDR1 and CDR2, looked up from the germline V gene (reference sequence), are LNHDA and SQIVND. Spanning cysteine to phenylalanine, the CDR3 consists of 14 amino acids. CDR3 DNA is the only sequence kept; it has 42 bases, read in frame from the first base. V drops 7 bases and J drops 0 bases, leaving 13 bases in between. The library came from the immunoSEQ multiplex PCR assay. For the multiplex PCR, a mixture combining 60 forward primers for TCR Vbeta segments and 13 reverse primers for TCR Jbeta segments was used. The CDR3 region of rearranged TCR beta genes was amplified from genomic DNA by a multiplex PCR assay. Amplified TCR beta libraries were sequenced as 87-base-pair reads on the Illumina HiSeq System. In the original analysis: A later analysis counted about 80 million unique TCR beta chains across the 670 or so repertoires, and 9.5 million to 11 million of these chains were shared by at least two donors. Raw reads were error-corrected and collapsed into unique sequences by a nearest-neighbor algorithm in which closely related sequences were merged to remove PCR and sequencing errors. To assign V, D and J gene segments, CDR3 sequences were aligned to IMGT reference sequences. Each retained sequence needed at least a six-nucleotide match to both a V gene segment and a J gene segment. A rearrangement was called productive if the CDR3 had no stop codons and remained in frame with V and J, and every other rearrangement was called non-productive. CDR3 was defined according to IMGT convention as the region running from the second conserved V-encoded cysteine to the conserved J-encoded phenylalanine. The earlier analysis of 550 to 650 of the donors excluded any sequence lacking an unambiguous match to a single V gene segment. An earlier analysis of several hundred of the donors called V segments functional above 56.7% productive rearrangements and segregating when the between-donor standard deviation exceeded 5%. A statistical classification framework was built for diagnosing cytomegalovirus status from the catalog of TCR beta chain sequences. A later analysis assigned V and J genes by comparing TCR nucleotide sequences with IMGT/GENE-DB human TR gene sequences. In a later analysis, CDR3 sequences and most-parsimonious VDJ recombination scenarios were assigned using the TCRdist pipeline. A later analysis defined each TCR beta chain by its CDR3 amino acid sequence plus V-gene family, and excluded reads lacking a unique V-gene family. To address suspected cross-contamination and a sequencing artifact, a later analysis removed 450 to 700 highly shared, low-generation-probability nucleotide sequences. In a later analysis, a clonal expansion index was calculated for each public chain from normalized within-repertoire ranks of inferred template counts. Generation probabilities in a later analysis came from a VDJ recombination model fitted to out-of-frame rearrangements, and those results were checked against IGoR. In a later analysis, hypergeometric tests were used to score TCR-TCR, TCR-HLA and TCR-CMV co-occurrence, with a repertoire-size bias correction applied to TCR pairs. A later analysis estimated false discovery rates by permuting HLA or CMV assignments 20 times. In a later analysis, co-occurring TCRs were grouped using DBSCAN, with TCRdist sequence similarity added in when clustering inside HLA-allele-positive subsets. Repertoires with fewer than 30,000 or more than 120,000 public chains, plus five repertoires with anomalous nucleotide sharing, were excluded from co-occurrence clustering. Imported from immuneACCESS, the table was reduced by TCRdb to in-frame sequences with V and J called. These copies leave out some clones; in studies compared against another copy, an unresolved V gene accounts for under half, and the cause of the remainder is not known. Clone size and V and J calls were adopted from that table, with D and trimming inferred from the DNA. A total of over 150,000 clones appear in this sample, around four fifths of them only once. The ten largest clonotypes hold about 11% of the sample.

The source is a man in his fifties or sixties in good health and CMV-seropositive. Recombination joined TRBV19 with TRBJ2-7; confidence is insufficient to name the D gene. Sequenced: PBMCs. This receptor carries the CDR3 CASTYSIYSYEQYF. The DNA reads as follows: TGTGCCAGTACCTACAGCATATACTCCTACGAGCAGTACTTC. When the CDR3 is completed using the reference TRBV19 and TRBJ2-7 genes on either side, the full variable domain is DGGITQSPKYLFRKEGQNVTLSCEQNLNHDAMYWYRQDPGQGLRLIYYSQIVNDFQKGDIAEGYSVSREKKESFPLTVTSAQKNPTAFYLCASTYSIYSYEQYFGPGTRLTVT.